The source of this TCR beta chain is a study of OX40 agonist ivuxolimab in advanced cancers. Study-level results: The authors did not determine the antigen specificity of the expanded peripheral T cells.

This clone was seen just once. Its matching antigen is unknown. Sequenced by immunoSEQ multiplex PCR; TCRdb stores in-frame clones only, minus some. Of roughly 40,000 clones listed, more than 70% are singletons. This TCR was sampled from an adult with an advanced solid tumor such as melanoma, head and neck, liver or kidney cancer. The input for sequencing was CD4+ or CD8+ T cells sorted from blood, taken in a trial of the OX40 agonist ivuxolimab.

CDR3 residues: CASTLARISTEAFF. In DNA form, the CDR3 reads TGTGCCAGCACCCTTGCAAGGATATCCACTGAAGCTTTCTTT. J is TRBJ1-1 and V is TRBV28; D unclear. Trimming pared 7 bases from V and 4 bases from J, leaving 16 bases between. Looked up from germline, CDR1 is MDHEN and CDR2 is SYDVKM. The CDR3 sequence is 14 residues long. The full variable domain, its missing parts supplied by reference TRBV28 and TRBJ1-1, is DVKVTQSSRYLVKRTGEKVFLECVQDMDHENMFWYRQDPGLGLRLIYFSYDVKMKEKGDIPEGYSVSREKKERFSLILESASTNQTSMYLCASTLARISTEAFFGQGTRLTVV.